The TCR beta chain described here comes from a study of shared clonotypes between healthy human individuals. Original processing methods: As immunoSEQ supplied junction-only sequences (without quality scores), filtering differed. TCRdb's copy holds only in-frame clones and misses some; the assay was immunoSEQ multiplex PCR. V, J and clone size reflect that table, while D and trimming were determined from the DNA. This table has about 2.4 million clones, 80% to 95% appearing once. Study-wide findings and caveats: Roughly 5% of naive CD4 clonotypes were common to a handful of donors.

V was shortened by 5 bases and J by 0 bases, with 10 bases between the two germline ends. CDR1 and CDR2 from the germline V gene are MNHEY and SVGAGI. The CDR3 is made up of 14 amino acids. The study separated CD4+ cells into CD45RA+ naive and CD45RA-negative memory subsets. About this clone itself: What it recognizes is unknown.

This clonotype was obtained from a man in his late teens or twenties in good health. Some clones in this sample may be carry-over from other donors' samples. The sequenced sample consisted of naive CD4+ T cells from PBMCs. Specified subset: CD45RA+ positively selected. The rearrangement joins TRBV6-5 to TRBJ1-1; possibly TRBD1 for D (5 bases). The CDR3 coding sequence is TGTGCCAGCAGTACGAACAGGATGAACACTGAAGCTTTCTTT. Protein: CASSTNRMNTEAFF.